The T cell receptor beta chain under discussion was sequenced for a study of follicular helper T cells after annual influenza vaccination. Study information: Sampling occurred days 0, 7 and 28 after each influenza vaccination. Study outcomes and limitations: ICOS+CD38+ cTfh clonality tracked population frequency, and its change tracked circulating plasmablast change.

Sequencing used immunoSEQ multiplex PCR; TCRdb keeps in-frame clones, though not all of them. This table holds more than 10,000 clones, 60% to 80% found once. Documented time point: 2014-2015 season, pre-vaccination. Subjects lived in the community and lacked influenza vaccine within the prior 6 months. Of note for this clone: Its antigen is unidentified.

V gave up 1 base and J gave up 5 bases; unmatched junction bases: 7. CDR3 length equals 16 residues. CDR1 LGHNA and CDR2 YSLEER come from the germline V gene. The rearrangement joins TRBV4-3 to TRBJ2-3; 9 bases are a match to TRBD2. The TCR originated in an adult who received the influenza vaccine. Source: CXCR5- memory CD4+ T cells sorted from blood, taken on the day of influenza vaccination. The CDR3 spells CASSQGSGGFLDTQYF. CDR3 bases: TGCGCCAGCAGCCAAGGGAGCGGGGGGTTTTTAGATACGCAGTATTTT.